The rows below give T cell receptor beta chains drawn from one sample of a study of tumor-infiltrating lymphocytes in primary liver carcinoma. One entry per CDR3 protein, called by TCRdb with MiXCR from the multiplex PCR reads. The top ten clones hold 25% of a sample with about 54,000 distinct CDR3 sequences, 60% to 75% of them seen once. Material: liver tumor tissue from sampling region 2. The receptor set was obtained from a man aged 35-49 years with primary liver carcinoma and hepatitis B virus infection. Both conserved end residues are part of each CDR3. A D gene is named only where the DNA matches it firmly. Clone size appears in some rows only: once, few, many, or a class for an expanded clone.

CDR3aa	CDR3nt	v_gene	j_gene	d_gene	abundance
CATLPGTGWEQYF	TGTGCCACCCTCCCGGGTACAGGGTGGGAGCAGTACTTC	TRBV6-5	TRBJ2-7	-	many
CASSPGQGAPSYGYTF	TGCGCCAGCAGCCCTGGACAGGGGGCGCCGAGCTATGGCTACACCTTC	TRBV5-1	TRBJ1-2	TRBD1	once
CASSGGSWAEEVNEQFF	TGTGCCAGCAGTGGAGGGTCGTGGGCGGAAGAGGTGAATGAGCAGTTCTTC	TRBV6-1	TRBJ2-1	-	once
CASSMNPSPYEQYF	TGTGCCAGCAGCATGAACCCGAGCCCCTACGAGCAGTACTTC	TRBV12-3/TRBV12-4	TRBJ2-7	-	few
CASSYDRGPYEQYF	TGTGCCAGCAGTTACGACCGGGGACCCTACGAGCAGTACTTC	TRBV6-5	TRBJ2-7	-	medium-sized
CTSSPDDPLQIASSADTQYF	TGTACCAGCAGCCCCGATGACCCCCTGCAGATAGCGAGTAGCGCAGATACGCAGTATTTT	TRBV11-2	TRBJ2-3	-	-
CVKGQGNTGELFF	TGTGTCAAGGGACAGGGAAACACCGGGGAGCTGTTTTTT	TRBV11-2	TRBJ2-2	TRBD1	once
CASSPSGWGGQPQHF	TGTGCGAGCAGCCCCTCTGGATGGGGGGGTCAGCCCCAGCATTTT	TRBV6-6	TRBJ1-5	-	-
CTSSQDSGSGRSYEQYF	TGTACCAGCAGCCAAGATAGTGGTAGCGGGAGGTCCTACGAGCAGTACTTC	TRBV4-2	TRBJ2-7	TRBD2	-
CANSFPTGMVSGELFF	TGTGCCAACAGCTTCCCGACAGGGATGGTCTCCGGTGAGTTGTTTTTT	TRBV11-2	TRBJ2-2	TRBD1	-
CASNALGLAAGEQYF	TGTGCCAGCAACGCCCTGGGACTAGCAGCCGGCGAGCAGTACTTC	TRBV28	TRBJ2-7	TRBD2	-
CTTSTSVGLDEQYF	TGTACTACGTCGACTAGCGTGGGCCTGGACGAGCAATACTTC	TRBV10-3	TRBJ2-7	TRBD2	-
CASSLPRGMSMDGELFF	TGTGCCAGCAGCCTCCCCCGGGGCATGAGTATGGACGGGGAGCTGTTTTTT	TRBV28	TRBJ2-2	-	-
CAWREAGGGFNEQFF	TGTGCCTGGAGAGAAGCGGGAGGGGGCTTCAATGAGCAGTTCTTC	TRBV30	TRBJ2-1	TRBD2	many
CATSPGLSSADTQYF	TGCGCCACTTCACCTGGACTTTCGTCGGCAGATACGCAGTATTTT	TRBV10-2	TRBJ2-3	-	-
CSGLPGQGVNEQSF	TGCAGTGGATTGCCGGGACAGGGGGTGAATGAGCAGTCCTTC	TRBV29-1	TRBJ2-1	TRBD1	-
CANSSLSGMTTGELFF	TGTGCCAACAGTTCCTTGAGCGGGATGACTACCGGGGAGCTCTTTTTT	TRBV6-1	TRBJ2-2	TRBD2	-
CASSPGTSGIYLPGLPPNEQLF	TGTGCCAGCAGTCCAGGGACTAGCGGGATATACCTACCCGGCTTACCCCCGAATGAGCAGCTCTTC	TRBV28	TRBJ2-1	TRBD2	-
CASRCPGGYNSPLHF	TGTGCCAGCAGATGCCCCGGGGGATATAATTCACCCCTCCACTTT	TRBV28	TRBJ1-6	-	-
CVSSGEGANEKLFF	TGTGTCAGCAGTGGTGAAGGGGCGAATGAAAAACTGTTTTTT	TRBV6-1	TRBJ1-4	-	-
CACSEYGTGLVKDYTF	TGTGCCTGCAGTGAATATGGGACAGGGTTGGTGAAAGACTACACCTTC	TRBV25-1	TRBJ1-2	TRBD1	-
CASSLSGLASHYF	TGTGCCAGCAGCTTAAGTGGGCTAGCCTCGCACTACTTC	TRBV11-2	TRBJ2-7	-	-
CASSPDDPLRIARGTDTQYF	TGTGCCAGCAGCCCCGATGACCCACTGCGGATAGCGAGAGGCACAGATACGCAGTATTTT	TRBV11-2	TRBJ2-3	-	-
CASSPTQLGPYEYYF	TGTGCCAGCAGCCCTACACAGTTGGGCCCCTACGAGTATTACTTC	TRBV11-2	TRBJ2-7	-	few
CVSSLVRTYSGTGELFF	TGTGTCAGCAGCTTAGTTCGGACGTACTCAGGGACTGGGGAGCTGTTTTTT	TRBV11-2	TRBJ2-2	-	-
CASGEGGSYEQYF	TGCGCCAGCGGTGAGGGCGGTTCCTACGAGCAATACTTC	TRBV10-2	TRBJ2-7	-	-
CVSTRARGDYNEHFF	TGTGTCAGCACTCGTGCCCGGGGGGACTACAATGAGCACTTCTTC	TRBV12-3/TRBV12-4	TRBJ2-1	TRBD2	-
CAIRSGEWTYNEQFF	TGTGCCATCAGATCAGGAGAGTGGACCTACAATGAGCAGTTCTTC	TRBV10-3	TRBJ2-1	-	once
CASSLLRGSNQPQHF	TGTGCCAGCAGTCTTCTAAGGGGGTCCAATCAGCCCCAGCATTTT	TRBV6-2/TRBV6-3	TRBJ1-5	-	-
CAIRAGQADSGANVQTF	TGTGCCATCAGGGCGGGACAGGCGGACTCTGGGGCCAACGTCCAGACCTTC	TRBV10-3	TRBJ2-6	TRBD1	once
CASTGPTSLSYNEQFF	TGTGCCAGCACCGGGCCGACTAGCCTCTCCTACAATGAGCAGTTCTTC	TRBV6-6	TRBJ2-1	TRBD2	many
CASSVVSSDTQYF	TGTGCCAGCAGCGTAGTTAGCTCGGATACGCAGTATTTT	TRBV9	TRBJ2-3	-	-
CASSLASRGNYGYTF	TGTGCCAGCAGTTTAGCCTCTCGGGGGAACTATGGGTACACCTTC	TRBV12-3/TRBV12-4	TRBJ1-2	-	-
CASIQGLQGGNTEAFF	TGTGCCAGCATCCAAGGGCTTCAGGGGGGGAACACTGAAGCTTTCTTC	TRBV4-2	TRBJ1-1	TRBD1	-
CASSSGRQETQYF	TGTGCGAGCAGTTCGGGCCGTCAAGAGACCCAGTACTTC	TRBV12-3/TRBV12-4	TRBJ2-5	-	-
CSVEQGLNGEQFF	TGCAGTGTGGAACAAGGCCTTAACGGCGAGCAGTTCTTC	TRBV20-1	TRBJ2-1	-	-
CASSLRLGPAGGSYEQCF	TGTGCCAGTAGCTTACGATTGGGACCAGCGGGAGGGTCCTACGAGCAGTGCTTC	TRBV11-2	TRBJ2-7	TRBD2	-
CSAPTSTEQFF	TGCAGTGCTCCTACTAGCACTGAGCAGTTCTTC	TRBV20-1	TRBJ2-1	-	few
CTSSSDGGLSPLHF	TGTACCAGCAGTAGCGACGGGGGGCTCTCACCCCTCCACTTT	TRBV6-1	TRBJ1-6	-	-
CVSSYRIRTDTQYF	TGTGTCAGCAGTTACCGGATTAGAACAGATACGCAGTATTTT	TRBV12-3/TRBV12-4	TRBJ2-3	-	-
CVSSYAVDATGEPFF	TGTGTCAGCAGTTACGCAGTGGACGCCACCGGGGAGCCGTTTTTT	TRBV6-5	TRBJ2-2	-	-
CASSQNPNTGELFF	TGCGCCAGTAGCCAAAACCCGAACACAGGGGAGCTGTTTTTT	TRBV4-1	TRBJ2-2	-	-
CSATAADRGYQPQHF	TGCAGTGCCACCGCCGCGGACAGGGGGTATCAGCCCCAGCATTTT	TRBV20-1	TRBJ1-5	TRBD1	-
CASSLELRETQYF	TGTGCCAGCAGCTTAGAGTTGCGGGAGACCCAGTACTTC	TRBV7-6	TRBJ2-5	-	-
CASLRYGGPNEQFF	TGTGCCAGCCTTCGGTATGGAGGGCCCAATGAGCAGTTCTTC	TRBV28	TRBJ2-1	-	many